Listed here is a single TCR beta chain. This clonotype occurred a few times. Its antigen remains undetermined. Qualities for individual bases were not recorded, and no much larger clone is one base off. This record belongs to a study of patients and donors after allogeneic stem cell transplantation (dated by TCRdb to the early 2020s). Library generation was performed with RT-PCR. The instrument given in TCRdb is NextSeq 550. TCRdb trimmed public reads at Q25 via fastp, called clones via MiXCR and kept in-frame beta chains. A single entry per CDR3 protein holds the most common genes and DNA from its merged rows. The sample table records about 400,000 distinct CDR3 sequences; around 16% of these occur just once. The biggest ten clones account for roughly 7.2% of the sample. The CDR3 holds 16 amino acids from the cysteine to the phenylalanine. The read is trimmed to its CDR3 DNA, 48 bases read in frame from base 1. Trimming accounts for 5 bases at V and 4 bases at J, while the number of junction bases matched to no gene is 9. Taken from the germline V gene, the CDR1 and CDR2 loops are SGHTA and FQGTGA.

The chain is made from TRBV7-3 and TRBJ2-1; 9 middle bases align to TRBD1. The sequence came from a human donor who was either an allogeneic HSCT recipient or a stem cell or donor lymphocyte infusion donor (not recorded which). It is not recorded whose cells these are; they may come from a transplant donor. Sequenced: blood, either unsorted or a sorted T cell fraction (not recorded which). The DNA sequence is TGTGCCAGCAGCCCCGCGAACAGGGGGCTATACAATGAGCAGTTCTTC. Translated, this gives CASSPANRGLYNEQFF.